This passage covers 25 T cell receptor beta chains from one sample sequenced in a study of blood T cell dynamics during melanoma immunotherapy. The sample's time point: pre-treatment baseline. The data were produced by immunoSEQ multiplex PCR, yet TCRdb's version contains in-frame clones alone and is incomplete. The sample has 3,500 or so clones; roughly 97% are singletons. The specimen comprised effector memory CD8+ T cells from blood, sampled from a patient treated with checkpoint blockade. The receptors here all came from a human donor with melanoma.

The V gene is TRBV4-1, the J gene TRBJ1-1; no definite D call. CDR1 is MGHRA, CDR2 YSYEKL, per germline. The CDR3 has 17 amino acids. V was trimmed by 2 bases and J by 0 bases, leaving 16 bases between them. CDR3 loop: CASSQPITVMVNTEAFF. The CDR3 bases are TGCGCCAGCAGCCAACCGATTACAGTTATGGTGAACACTGAAGCTTTCTTT.

This chain links TRBV27 with TRBJ2-7; 11 bases are a match to TRBD2. This CDR3 has 15 amino acids. V lost 2 bases and J lost 6; bases outside the gene matches: 6. Germline V gene sequence: CDR1 MNHEY, CDR2 SMNVEV (reference sequence). CDR3 coding DNA: TGTGCCAGCAGTTTAGATGGACTAGCGGGTGGCGAGCAGTACTTC. Protein: CASSLDGLAGGEQYF.

The J gene is TRBJ2-7, the V gene TRBV11-2; no firm D call. The germline V and J ends were trimmed by 4 bases and 0 bases, with 7 bases remaining between them. The V gene's germline CDR1 is SGHAT and CDR2 FQNNGV. The CDR3 has 13 amino acids. CDR3 coding DNA: TGTGCCAGCAGCTCAGGTAGCTCCTACGAGCAGTACTTC. This gives the protein CASSSGSSYEQYF. Full variable domain (remainder filled in from reference TRBV11-2 and TRBJ2-7): EAGVAQSPRYKIIEKRQSVAFWCNPISGHATLYWYQQILGQGPKLLIQFQNNGVVDDSQLPKDRFSAERLKGVDSTLKIQPAKLEDSAVYLCASSSGSSYEQYFGPGTRLTVT.

The CDR3 DNA reads as TGTGCCAGCAGTTTGAGGCTAACTAATGAAAAACTGTTTTTT. Its translation is CASSLRLTNEKLFF. The chain links TRBV28 to TRBJ1-4, with unresolved D. Germline loops: CDR1 MDHEN, CDR2 SYDVKM. The CDR3 totals 14 residues. The ends were cut back, 3 bases at V and 1 base at J, with 6 bases in the middle.

The V gene is TRBV7-9, the J gene TRBJ2-7, with a possible D match to TRBD2 (5 bases). The CDR3 is 16 amino acids. Trimming stripped 4 bases from V and 0 bases from J, with 16 bases between. Germline V gene data show CDR1 as SEHNR and CDR2 as FQNEAQ (reference sequence). For the CDR3, the DNA is TGTGCCAGCAGCTCCCCTCTCGGTACTAGCTCCTACGAGCAGTACTTC. Amino acid sequence: CASSSPLGTSSYEQYF.

This chain joins TRBV19 and TRBJ2-7, with D perhaps matching TRBD1 or TRBD2 (5 bases each). V shed 5 bases and J shed 2 bases, with 13 bases lying between them. The CDR3 runs to 14 residues. Germline values: CDR1 LNHDA, CDR2 SQIVND (reference sequence). CDR3 sequence: CASSFGATTYEQYF. The CDR3 DNA reads TGTGCCAGTAGTTTCGGGGCGACCACCTACGAGCAGTACTTC.

The chain uses TRBV6-6 and TRBJ1-1; the D gene is possibly TRBD1 (5 bases). V lost 5 bases and J lost 4, with 11 bases in between. CDR3 length: 13 amino acids. The germline V gene has CDR1 MNHNY and CDR2 SVGAGI (reference sequence). CDR3 amino acids: CASSTGGSTEAFF. In DNA, the CDR3 is TGTGCCAGCAGTACTGGGGGTTCCACTGAAGCTTTCTTT.

J is TRBJ2-7 and V is TRBV5-5, with 7 bases matching TRBD1. V shed 3 bases and J 2 bases; nucleotides not matched to a gene: 14. Germline V gene data show CDR1 as SGHKS and CDR2 as YYEKEE (reference sequence). The length of the CDR3 is 17 residues. The CDR3 nucleotides read TGTGCCAGCAGCTCGGGGACAGCCACTGTTATAACCTACGAGCAGTACTTC. Translation gives CASSSGTATVITYEQYF.

The chain carries TRBV28 and TRBJ2-7, with D perhaps TRBD2 (5 bases). The CDR3 has 18 residues. Deletions cut 5 bases from V and 1 base from J, with 24 bases between. In germline, CDR1 is MDHEN, CDR2 SYDVKM. CDR3: CASSPLFTRGSESYEQYF. CDR3 sequence (DNA): TGTGCCAGCAGTCCCCTCTTCACTCGTGGGAGCGAGTCCTACGAGCAGTACTTC.

This chain joins TRBV9 and TRBJ2-7, with TRBD2 matching over 8 bases. Germline V gives CDR1 SGDLS, CDR2 YYNGEE. This CDR3 comprises 17 residues. Trimming took 0 bases from V and 3 from J; bases not matched to a gene: 11. CDR3: CASSVGLAGGGYYEQYF. Here the CDR3 DNA reads TGTGCCAGCAGCGTAGGTCTAGCGGGCGGCGGCTACTACGAGCAGTACTTC. The full variable domain, in which reference TRBV9 and TRBJ2-7 provide the parts outside the CDR3, is DSGVTQTPKHLITATGQRVTLRCSPRSGDLSVYWYQQSLDQGLQFLIQYYNGEERAKGNILERFSAQQFPDLHSELNLSSLELGDSALYFCASSVGLAGGGYYEQYFGPGTRLTVT.

The rearrangement links TRBV4-1 to TRBJ1-3; the D is unclear. The germline CDR1 and CDR2 sequences are MGHRA and YSYEKL. The CDR3 covers 16 residues. Trimming removed 0 bases from V and 2 bases from J, with 11 bases in between. DNA of the CDR3: TGCGCCAGCAGCCAAGAAGTGAAGGGCGCTGGAAACACCATATATTTT. Translated, it gives CASSQEVKGAGNTIYF.

The chain carries TRBV7-6 and TRBJ2-1, with a tentative D call TRBD2 (5 bases). Trimming took off 1 base at V and 14 bases at J, with 18 bases between the two ends. Per germline, CDR1 SGHVS and CDR2 FNYEAQ. The length of the CDR3 is 14 residues. CDR3 amino acids: CASSLGAEPEAKFF. CDR3 coding DNA: TGTGCCAGCAGCTTAGGAGCGGAGCCCGAAGCGAAGTTCTTC.

The chain recombines TRBV9 with TRBJ1-4, with D possibly being TRBD1 (6 bases). Germline CDR1 is SGDLS and CDR2 is YYNGEE. V dropped 3 bases and J dropped 7 bases, with 16 bases sitting between them. The CDR3 sequence is 15 residues long. The CDR3 DNA follows: TGTGCCAGCAGCGGGGTACAGGGAAGGGGTGAAAAACTGTTTTTT. Translated, it gives CASSGVQGRGEKLFF. Variable domain in full (rest from reference TRBV9 and TRBJ1-4): DSGVTQTPKHLITATGQRVTLRCSPRSGDLSVYWYQQSLDQGLQFLIQYYNGEERAKGNILERFSAQQFPDLHSELNLSSLELGDSALYFCASSGVQGRGEKLFFGSGTQLSVL.

This chain links TRBV4-1 with TRBJ2-5; 9 positions match TRBD2. CDR3 size: 16 residues. After removal of 0 bases from V and 5 bases from J, the junction contained 7 bases not matched to a gene. The germline gives CDR1 MGHRA, CDR2 YSYEKL. CDR3 region: CASSQEVSGSQETQYF. DNA of the CDR3: TGCGCCAGCAGCCAAGAGGTTAGCGGGAGTCAGGAGACCCAGTACTTC.

This sequence joins TRBV27 and TRBJ2-2; D gene uncertain. V was shortened by 3 bases and J by 2 bases, with 1 base between the two germline ends. Per the germline V gene, CDR1 is MNHEY and CDR2 is SMNVEV (reference sequence). The CDR3 is 12 residues long. CDR3: CASSFNTGELFF. The CDR3 DNA follows: TGTGCCAGCAGTTTTAACACCGGGGAGCTGTTTTTT.

CDR3 loop: CASTSSSGSTYEQYF. CDR3 in DNA: TGTGCCAGCACCAGTTCTAGCGGGAGTACCTACGAGCAGTACTTC. The gene calls are TRBV2 and TRBJ2-7, with 10 bases lining up with TRBD2. The CDR3 totals 15 residues. Germline loops: CDR1 SNHLY, CDR2 FYNNEI. The V and J ends lost 7 bases and 2 bases, in that order; junction bases with no gene match: 8. Variable domain in full (rest from reference TRBV2 and TRBJ2-7): EPEVTQTPSHQVTQMGQEVILRCVPISNHLYFYWYRQILGQKVEFLVSFYNNEISEKSEIFDDQFSVERPDGSNFTLKIRSTKLEDSAMYFCASTSSSGSTYEQYFGPGTRLTVT.

The chain employs TRBV7-2 and TRBJ2-1, with 11 bases fitting TRBD1. The germline V gene encodes CDR1 SGHTA and CDR2 FQGNSA. This CDR3 spans 16 amino acids. The J segment lost 4 bases and the V segment lost 2 bases, leaving 4 bases of the junction unmatched. The CDR3 nucleotides read TGTGCCAGCAGCTTATACGGACAGGGGGCTTACAATGAGCAGTTCTTC. This codes for CASSLYGQGAYNEQFF.

The rearrangement links TRBV5-5 to TRBJ1-1; no reliable D call. The germline V and J ends were trimmed by 0 bases and 1 base, with 4 bases remaining between them. CDR1 and CDR2 from the germline V gene are SGHKS and YYEKEE (reference sequence). This CDR3 region has 13 residues. CDR3 region: CASSLGENTEAFF. The CDR3 region has the DNA TGTGCCAGCAGCTTGGGGGAGAACACTGAAGCTTTCTTT.

The chain uses TRBV27 and TRBJ2-7; D assignment may be TRBD1 or TRBD2 (6 bases each). The CDR3 runs to 14 residues. Germline lookup yields CDR1 MNHEY and CDR2 SMNVEV (reference sequence). Between the trimmed V and J ends, which lost 5 bases and 7 bases, there was a span of 18 bases. The CDR3 loop reads CASSPYRGAGEQYF. In DNA form, the CDR3 reads TGTGCCAGCAGTCCTTATAGGGGGGCGGGAGAGCAGTACTTC.

This clone was detected only once. The rearrangement joins TRBV14 to TRBJ1-6; no definite D call. V was shortened by 5 bases and J by 10 bases, with 9 bases between the two germline ends. CDR3 size: 12 residues. CDR1 and CDR2 from the germline V gene are SGHDN and FVKESK. The CDR3: CASSALGSPLHF. Written as DNA, the CDR3 is TGTGCCAGCAGCGCCCTGGGGTCACCCCTCCACTTT.

This clone was picked up one time. This chain uses TRBV14 with TRBJ2-5; D remains unclear. Germline CDR1 and CDR2: SGHDN and FVKESK. This CDR3 has 12 amino acids. Trimming removed 5 bases from V and 0 bases from J, with 4 bases in between. The CDR3 region is CASSAYQETQYF. The CDR3 DNA is TGTGCCAGCAGCGCGTACCAAGAGACCCAGTACTTC.

This clone was observed a few times. The genes are TRBV28 and TRBJ2-7, with D maybe TRBD2 (6 bases). V dropped 3 bases and J dropped 7 bases, with 13 bases sitting between them. There are 13 residues in the CDR3. Per germline, CDR1 MDHEN and CDR2 SYDVKM. CDR3 in amino acids: CASSFPAGGEQYF. The DNA for the CDR3 is TGTGCCAGCAGTTTTCCGGCAGGAGGGGAGCAGTACTTC.

The chain has TRBV6-6 and TRBJ2-7; D gene uncertain. The V end lost 2 bases, the J end lost 3 bases, and 11 bases lay between the germline ends. The CDR3 is 14 residues long. Germline assignment: CDR1 MNHNY and CDR2 SVGAGI (reference sequence). The CDR3 reads CASSYGSRDYEQYF. Here the CDR3 DNA reads TGTGCCAGCAGTTACGGAAGTAGGGACTACGAGCAGTACTTC.

This chain connects TRBV5-8 to TRBJ1-5; a possible D gene is TRBD1 (5 bases). The CDR3 is 12 amino acids. V was cut by 5 bases and J by 5 bases, with 8 bases left in between. Germline V gene data show CDR1 as SGHTS and CDR2 as YDEGEE. The CDR3 DNA follows: TGTGCCAGCAGGGGAGGGGATCAGCCCCAGCATTTT. Protein product: CASRGGDQPQHF.

The rearrangement joins TRBV14 to TRBJ1-6; a weak D match, TRBD1 (5 bases). Deletions cut 4 bases from V and 5 bases from J, with 12 bases between. The CDR3 covers 15 residues. CDR1 SGHDN and CDR2 FVKESK come from the germline V gene. The CDR3, as DNA: TGTGCCAGCAGCCGCCGTTGGGGCGATAATTCACCCCTCCACTTT. It translates to CASSRRWGDNSPLHF.